This is a list of T cell receptor beta chains from one sample in a study of shared clonotypes between healthy human individuals. Profiled with immunoSEQ multiplex PCR; TCRdb holds only in-frame clones, not every one. Of millions of clones in the sample, about 92% were seen once. Sequenced material: naive CD8+ T cells from PBMCs. The receptors derive from a man younger than 30 in good health. Some clones in this sample may be carry-over from other donors' samples. CDR3s include the opening cysteine and the closing phenylalanine or tryptophan. Fields, in order: V gene, D gene, J gene, clone size, CDR3 DNA, CDR3 protein. The D gene is left open where the match is weak. Expanded clones get a size class; other rows say once, few or many, or leave the size out.

v_call: TRBV9; d_call: -; j_call: TRBJ1-1; clone_size: few; cdr3_nt: TGTGCCAGCAGCGGAGACACCGCGAACACTGAAGCTTTCTTT; cdr3_aa: CASSGDTANTEAFF
v_call: TRBV6-6; d_call: -; j_call: TRBJ2-7; clone_size: -; cdr3_nt: TGTGCCAGCAGTTTTGGCGGTTATTTATACTATGAGCAGTACTTC; cdr3_aa: CASSFGGYLYYEQYF
v_call: TRBV29-1; d_call: -; j_call: TRBJ2-7; clone_size: -; cdr3_nt: TGCAGCGTTGTCCTGGGCGCCTACGAGCAGTACTTC; cdr3_aa: CSVVLGAYEQYF
v_call: TRBV28; d_call: -; j_call: TRBJ2-3; clone_size: -; cdr3_nt: TGTGCCAGCAGTTTCTCCTTGGCTGGCACAGATACGCAGTATTTT; cdr3_aa: CASSFSLAGTDTQYF
v_call: TRBV2; d_call: -; j_call: TRBJ1-1; clone_size: -; cdr3_nt: TGTGCCAGCAGTGCAGGGCGACGGATTGAAGCTTTCTTT; cdr3_aa: CASSAGRRIEAFF
v_call: TRBV15; d_call: -; j_call: TRBJ2-1; clone_size: -; cdr3_nt: TGTGCCACCAGCCGAAACTACAATGAGCAGTTCTTC; cdr3_aa: CATSRNYNEQFF
v_call: TRBV10-3; d_call: -; j_call: TRBJ1-2; clone_size: -; cdr3_nt: TGTGCCATCAGTGGATGGCGGGGGAGTTACTATGGCTACACCTTC; cdr3_aa: CAISGWRGSYYGYTF
v_call: TRBV27; d_call: TRBD2; j_call: TRBJ2-1; clone_size: once; cdr3_nt: TGTGCCAGCAGTTGGGGACTAGCGAATGAGCAGTTCTTC; cdr3_aa: CASSWGLANEQFF
v_call: TRBV15; d_call: -; j_call: TRBJ2-1; clone_size: -; cdr3_nt: TGTGCCACCAGCAGAGATCGAGGCGGGTACAATGAGCAGTTCTTC; cdr3_aa: CATSRDRGGYNEQFF
v_call: TRBV30; d_call: -; j_call: TRBJ2-1; clone_size: -; cdr3_nt: TGTGCCTGGAGCGCCCGCGGCGGTTTGGACAATGAGCAGTTCTTC; cdr3_aa: CAWSARGGLDNEQFF
v_call: TRBV19; d_call: -; j_call: TRBJ2-5; clone_size: once; cdr3_nt: TGTGCCAGTAGTCTCGGACGGGTGATGCAAGAGACCCAGTACTTC; cdr3_aa: CASSLGRVMQETQYF
v_call: TRBV19; d_call: -; j_call: TRBJ1-1; clone_size: -; cdr3_nt: TGTGCCAGTAGTATTTGGGTCAAAAACACTGAAGCTTTCTTT; cdr3_aa: CASSIWVKNTEAFF
v_call: TRBV6-6; d_call: TRBD1; j_call: TRBJ1-5; clone_size: -; cdr3_nt: TGTGCCAGCACTGGGGACAGCGCGAATCAGCCCCAGCATTTT; cdr3_aa: CASTGDSANQPQHF
v_call: TRBV7-9; d_call: TRBD2; j_call: TRBJ2-7; clone_size: -; cdr3_nt: TGTGCCAGCAGCCAACTCCGACTAGCGGGAGGATACGAGCAGTACTTC; cdr3_aa: CASSQLRLAGGYEQYF
v_call: TRBV27; d_call: TRBD1; j_call: TRBJ1-5; clone_size: -; cdr3_nt: TGTGCCAGCAGTCTCGTGGGGACAGACGGTCAGCCCCAGCATTTT; cdr3_aa: CASSLVGTDGQPQHF
v_call: TRBV4-3; d_call: -; j_call: TRBJ2-5; clone_size: -; cdr3_nt: TGCGCCAGCAGCCAAGACGGGGACTACCAAGAGACCCAGTACTTC; cdr3_aa: CASSQDGDYQETQYF
v_call: TRBV7-9; d_call: -; j_call: TRBJ1-1; clone_size: -; cdr3_nt: TGTGCCAGCAGCTTAGCCTCAGGAGGCACTGAAGCTTTCTTT; cdr3_aa: CASSLASGGTEAFF
v_call: TRBV29-1; d_call: -; j_call: TRBJ2-1; clone_size: -; cdr3_nt: TGCAGCGTGTCGTTTGGTCAAGCCTACAATGAGCAGTTCTTC; cdr3_aa: CSVSFGQAYNEQFF
v_call: TRBV7-9; d_call: TRBD2; j_call: TRBJ2-5; clone_size: -; cdr3_nt: TGTGCCAGCAGCGTACCGGGACTAGCGGGAGGGCCGGAGACCCAGTACTTC; cdr3_aa: CASSVPGLAGGPETQYF
v_call: TRBV5-1; d_call: TRBD2; j_call: TRBJ2-7; clone_size: -; cdr3_nt: TGCGCCAGCAGCCCGGGGGGTGGATACGAGCAGTACTTC; cdr3_aa: CASSPGGGYEQYF
v_call: TRBV27; d_call: -; j_call: TRBJ1-1; clone_size: -; cdr3_nt: TGTGCCAGCAGTTTCTCCGGCTCCACTGAAGCTTTCTTT; cdr3_aa: CASSFSGSTEAFF
v_call: TRBV19; d_call: -; j_call: TRBJ1-1; clone_size: -; cdr3_nt: TGTGCCAGTAGTACAAATACAGGGCTCACTGAAGCTTTCTTT; cdr3_aa: CASSTNTGLTEAFF
v_call: TRBV4-2; d_call: -; j_call: TRBJ2-1; clone_size: -; cdr3_nt: TGTGCCAGCAGCCAACCGACACTCTACAATGAGCAGTTCTTC; cdr3_aa: CASSQPTLYNEQFF
v_call: TRBV28; d_call: -; j_call: TRBJ2-7; clone_size: -; cdr3_nt: TGTGCCAGCAGTTCGGGTCACGAGCAGTACTTC; cdr3_aa: CASSSGHEQYF
v_call: TRBV6-5; d_call: -; j_call: TRBJ2-1; clone_size: once; cdr3_nt: TGTGCCAGCAGGAGTGGACAGTACAATGAGCAGTTCTTC; cdr3_aa: CASRSGQYNEQFF
v_call: TRBV9; d_call: -; j_call: TRBJ2-2; clone_size: -; cdr3_nt: TGTGCCAGCAGCGTCCACGAGGCCGGGGAGCTGTTTTTT; cdr3_aa: CASSVHEAGELFF
v_call: TRBV19; d_call: -; j_call: TRBJ2-5; clone_size: once; cdr3_nt: TGTGCCAGTAACTATGGGGACGGAGAGACCCAGTACTTC; cdr3_aa: CASNYGDGETQYF
v_call: TRBV9; d_call: TRBD2; j_call: TRBJ2-5; clone_size: -; cdr3_nt: TGTGCCAGCAGCGTGGGACTAGCGGGAGGTGAGGAGACCCAGTACTTC; cdr3_aa: CASSVGLAGGEETQYF
v_call: TRBV27; d_call: TRBD2; j_call: TRBJ2-3; clone_size: -; cdr3_nt: TGTGCCAGCAGCCGACACGGGTGGGAAGCGGGAAGCACAGATACGCAGTATTTT; cdr3_aa: CASSRHGWEAGSTDTQYF
v_call: TRBV4-3; d_call: -; j_call: TRBJ2-1; clone_size: -; cdr3_nt: TGCGCCAGCAGCCAGGACGTAGGCGTGTACAATGAGCAGTTCTTC; cdr3_aa: CASSQDVGVYNEQFF
v_call: TRBV2; d_call: TRBD1; j_call: TRBJ2-7; clone_size: -; cdr3_nt: TGTGCCAGCAGACCGACAGGGGCACCCTACGAGCAGTACTTC; cdr3_aa: CASRPTGAPYEQYF
v_call: TRBV28; d_call: -; j_call: TRBJ2-1; clone_size: -; cdr3_nt: TGTGCCAGCAGTTTACTAACCGGGAAACTATACAATGAGCAGTTCTTC; cdr3_aa: CASSLLTGKLYNEQFF
v_call: TRBV4-3; d_call: -; j_call: TRBJ2-1; clone_size: -; cdr3_nt: TGCGCCAGCAGCCGAGGGGGACAAGTCTCCTACAATGAGCAGTTCTTC; cdr3_aa: CASSRGGQVSYNEQFF
v_call: TRBV6-4; d_call: -; j_call: TRBJ2-1; clone_size: -; cdr3_nt: TGTGCCAGCAGTGAGACGGCCCAGTACAATGAGCAGTTCTTC; cdr3_aa: CASSETAQYNEQFF
v_call: TRBV7-6; d_call: TRBD1; j_call: TRBJ1-2; clone_size: -; cdr3_nt: TGTGCCAGCAGCACCAGGGACAGGGGGGAAGGGGGCTACACCTTC; cdr3_aa: CASSTRDRGEGGYTF
v_call: TRBV27; d_call: -; j_call: TRBJ2-2; clone_size: -; cdr3_nt: TGTGCCAGCAGCTCCAGAGGGCCCGGGGAGCTGTTTTTT; cdr3_aa: CASSSRGPGELFF
v_call: TRBV14; d_call: -; j_call: TRBJ1-1; clone_size: -; cdr3_nt: TGTGCCAGCAGCGCCGTCGGGCGATCGAACACTGAAGCTTTCTTT; cdr3_aa: CASSAVGRSNTEAFF
v_call: TRBV7-3; d_call: TRBD2; j_call: TRBJ2-1; clone_size: -; cdr3_nt: TGTGCCAGCAGCCTCACAACCGGAGAGCGGGACCACTACAATGAGCAGTTCTTC; cdr3_aa: CASSLTTGERDHYNEQFF
v_call: TRBV9; d_call: TRBD2; j_call: TRBJ2-1; clone_size: -; cdr3_nt: TGTGCCAGCAGCGCCGGGACTAGCACCTACAATGAGCAGTTCTTC; cdr3_aa: CASSAGTSTYNEQFF
v_call: TRBV28; d_call: -; j_call: TRBJ1-4; clone_size: -; cdr3_nt: TGTGCCAGCAGTTCCTACAGGGAACTTAATGAAAAACTGTTTTTT; cdr3_aa: CASSSYRELNEKLFF
v_call: TRBV19; d_call: -; j_call: TRBJ1-1; clone_size: -; cdr3_nt: TGTGCCAGTAGTATAGGGCGAAACACTGAAGCTTTCTTT; cdr3_aa: CASSIGRNTEAFF
v_call: TRBV30; d_call: -; j_call: TRBJ1-1; clone_size: -; cdr3_nt: TGTGCCTGGAGTGTACTAGGGGGCACTGAAGCTTTCTTT; cdr3_aa: CAWSVLGGTEAFF
v_call: TRBV27; d_call: -; j_call: TRBJ1-5; clone_size: once; cdr3_nt: TGTGCCAGCAGCCTATGGGGAGGAGTGAAGAGCAATCAGCCCCAGCATTTT; cdr3_aa: CASSLWGGVKSNQPQHF
v_call: TRBV19; d_call: -; j_call: TRBJ1-5; clone_size: -; cdr3_nt: TGTGCCAGTAGTATATGGCAGGGTGATCAGCCCCAGCATTTT; cdr3_aa: CASSIWQGDQPQHF
v_call: TRBV19; d_call: -; j_call: TRBJ1-5; clone_size: -; cdr3_nt: TGTGCCAGTTGGACGGGTTTCGCTAATCAGCCCCAGCATTTT; cdr3_aa: CASWTGFANQPQHF